A single TCR beta chain is shown here with its context. Its matching antigen is unknown. This sample is drawn from a study of a mutant IDH1 vaccine in newly diagnosed glioma. Trimming removed 7 bases at V and 9 bases at J, with 13 bases between. Germline values: CDR1 SGHTA, CDR2 FQGNSA. This CDR3 is built from 12 residues. Measured with immunoSEQ multiplex PCR; TCRdb has only the in-frame clones, and not every one. This sample has about 50,000 clones, with 85% to 95% found just once. Time point noted: week 35, safety follow-up. Every vaccine dose comprised 300 ug of mutant IDH1 20-mer peptide plus topical imiquimod. Astrocytomas found in donors were new, WHO grade 3 or 4, IDH1-mutant and ATRX-lost.

V usage is TRBV7-2 and J usage is TRBJ1-5; D gene uncertain. This specimen consisted of PBMCs, obtained from a glioma patient whose treatment included an IDH1 peptide vaccine. The receptor's source is a man aged 50-60 years with glioma. Here the CDR3 reads CASTPSTGPQHF. CDR3 in DNA: TGTGCCAGCACCCCCTCTACGGGGCCCCAGCATTTT.